The entry below gives a single T cell receptor (beta chain) sequence along with its context. These data belong to a study of cytomegalovirus exposure and HLA in healthy donors. With 60 Vbeta and 13 Jbeta primers, the PCR was carried out. Clones were sequenced by immunoSEQ multiplex PCR, and TCRdb holds only the in-frame ones, with some missing. This table holds 150,000 to 200,000 clones, 77% found once. The sample comprised PBMCs. This TCR came from a woman aged 55-69 years in good health and CMV-seropositive.

The CDR3 is CASSIGDTNQPQHF. CDR3 bases: TGTGCCAGTAGTATTGGGGACACCAATCAGCCCCAGCATTTT. This chain joins TRBV19 and TRBJ1-5, with TRBD1 as a possible D gene (6 bases). CDR3 length: 14 residues. Germline values: CDR1 LNHDA, CDR2 SQIVND (reference sequence). The V and J ends lost 3 bases and 3 bases respectively, with 9 bases between them.